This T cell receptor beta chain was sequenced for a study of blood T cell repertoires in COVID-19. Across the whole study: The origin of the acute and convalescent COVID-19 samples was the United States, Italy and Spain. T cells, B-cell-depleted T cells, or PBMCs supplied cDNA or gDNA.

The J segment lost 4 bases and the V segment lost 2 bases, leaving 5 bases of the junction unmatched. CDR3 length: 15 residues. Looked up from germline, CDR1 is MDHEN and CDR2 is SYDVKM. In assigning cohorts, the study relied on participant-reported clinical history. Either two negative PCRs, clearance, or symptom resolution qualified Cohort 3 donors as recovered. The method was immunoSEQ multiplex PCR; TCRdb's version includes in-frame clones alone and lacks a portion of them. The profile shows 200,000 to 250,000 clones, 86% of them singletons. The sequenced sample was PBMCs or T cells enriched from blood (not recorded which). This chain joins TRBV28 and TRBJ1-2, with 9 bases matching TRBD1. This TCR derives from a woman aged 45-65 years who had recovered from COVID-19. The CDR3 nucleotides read TGTGCCAGCAGTTTAGACCTGGGACAGGGCTATGGCTACACCTTC. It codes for CASSLDLGQGYGYTF.